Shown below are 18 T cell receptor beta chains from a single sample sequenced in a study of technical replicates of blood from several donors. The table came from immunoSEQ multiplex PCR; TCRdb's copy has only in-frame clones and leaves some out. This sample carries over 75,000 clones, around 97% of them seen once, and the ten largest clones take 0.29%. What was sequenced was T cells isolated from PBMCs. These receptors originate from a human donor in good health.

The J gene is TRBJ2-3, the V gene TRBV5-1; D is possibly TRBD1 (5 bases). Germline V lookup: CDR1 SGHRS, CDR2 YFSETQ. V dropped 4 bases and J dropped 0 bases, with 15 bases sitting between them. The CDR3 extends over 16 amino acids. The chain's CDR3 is CASSQDSAASTDTQYF. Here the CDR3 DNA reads TGCGCCAGCAGCCAAGACAGTGCCGCTAGCACAGATACGCAGTATTTT.

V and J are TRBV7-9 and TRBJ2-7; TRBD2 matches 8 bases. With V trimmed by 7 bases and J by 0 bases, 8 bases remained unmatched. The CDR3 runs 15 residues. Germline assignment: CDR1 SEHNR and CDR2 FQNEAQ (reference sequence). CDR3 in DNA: TGTGCCAGCAACCGACTAGCGCCGAGCTCCTACGAGCAGTACTTC. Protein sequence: CASNRLAPSSYEQYF.

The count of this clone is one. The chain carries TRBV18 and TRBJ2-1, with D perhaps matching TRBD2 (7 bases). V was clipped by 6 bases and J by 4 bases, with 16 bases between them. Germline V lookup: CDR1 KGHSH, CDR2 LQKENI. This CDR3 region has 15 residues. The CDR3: CASSTEAGAYNEQFF. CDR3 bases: TGTGCCAGCTCCACGGAGGCGGGGGCATACAATGAGCAGTTCTTC.

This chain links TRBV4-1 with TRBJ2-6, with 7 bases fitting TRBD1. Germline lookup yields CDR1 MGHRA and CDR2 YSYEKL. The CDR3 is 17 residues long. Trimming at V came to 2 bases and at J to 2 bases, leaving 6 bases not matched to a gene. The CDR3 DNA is TGCGCCAGCAGCCAATTTACAGGGGCGCCTGGGGCCAACGTCCTGACTTTC. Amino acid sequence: CASSQFTGAPGANVLTF.

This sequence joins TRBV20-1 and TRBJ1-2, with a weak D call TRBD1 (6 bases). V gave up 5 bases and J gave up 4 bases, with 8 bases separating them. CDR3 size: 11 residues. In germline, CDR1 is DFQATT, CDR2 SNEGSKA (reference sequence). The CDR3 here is CSAWDTYGYTF. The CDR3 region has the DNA TGCAGTGCTTGGGACACCTATGGCTACACCTTC.

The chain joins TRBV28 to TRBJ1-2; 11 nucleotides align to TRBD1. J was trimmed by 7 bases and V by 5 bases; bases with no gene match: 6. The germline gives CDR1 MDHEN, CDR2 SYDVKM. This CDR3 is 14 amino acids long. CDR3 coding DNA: TGTGCCAGCAGTGGACAGGGGGCCATTGGTGGCTACACCTTC. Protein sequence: CASSGQGAIGGYTF.

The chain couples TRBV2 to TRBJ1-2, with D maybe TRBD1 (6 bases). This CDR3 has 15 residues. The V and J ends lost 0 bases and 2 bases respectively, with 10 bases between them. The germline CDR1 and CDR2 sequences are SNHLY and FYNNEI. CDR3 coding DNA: TGTGCCAGCAGTGAAGCTTTTAGGGGGAACTATGGCTACACCTTC. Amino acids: CASSEAFRGNYGYTF.

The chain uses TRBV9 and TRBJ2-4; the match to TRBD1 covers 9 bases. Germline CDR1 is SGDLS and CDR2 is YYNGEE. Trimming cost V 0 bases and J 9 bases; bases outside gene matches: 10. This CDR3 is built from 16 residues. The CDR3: CASSVGGPGQGVIQYF. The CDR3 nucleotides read TGTGCCAGCAGCGTAGGAGGACCGGGACAGGGAGTCATTCAGTACTTC. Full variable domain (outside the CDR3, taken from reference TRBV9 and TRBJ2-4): DSGVTQTPKHLITATGQRVTLRCSPRSGDLSVYWYQQSLDQGLQFLIQYYNGEERAKGNILERFSAQQFPDLHSELNLSSLELGDSALYFCASSVGGPGQGVIQYFGAGTRLSVL.

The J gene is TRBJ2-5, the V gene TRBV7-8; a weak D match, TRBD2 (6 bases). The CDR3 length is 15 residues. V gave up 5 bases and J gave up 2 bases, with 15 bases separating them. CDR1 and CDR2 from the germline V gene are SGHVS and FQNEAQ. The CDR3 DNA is TGTGCCAGCAGCCCTCCCGCGGGAAGGCAAGAGACCCAGTACTTC. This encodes CASSPPAGRQETQYF.

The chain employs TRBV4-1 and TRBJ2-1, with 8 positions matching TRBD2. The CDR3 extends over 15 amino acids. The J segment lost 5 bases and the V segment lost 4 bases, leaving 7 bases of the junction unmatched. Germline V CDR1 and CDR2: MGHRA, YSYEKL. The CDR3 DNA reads TGCGCCAGCAGCCCCGAGCGGGAGAGGAACAATGAGCAGTTCTTC. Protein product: CASSPERERNNEQFF.

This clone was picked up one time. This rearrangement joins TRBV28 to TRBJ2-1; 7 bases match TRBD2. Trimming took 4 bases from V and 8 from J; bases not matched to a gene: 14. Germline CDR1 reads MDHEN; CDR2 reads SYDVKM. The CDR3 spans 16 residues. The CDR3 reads CASSSLLEGGPHEQFF. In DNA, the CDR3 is TGTGCCAGCAGTTCCCTTTTGGAGGGAGGGCCCCATGAGCAGTTCTTC.

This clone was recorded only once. In DNA, the CDR3 is TGTGCCAGCAGTATAACAGGGAGCTCCTACGAGCAGTACTTC. Encoded protein: CASSITGSSYEQYF. The chain combines TRBV28 with TRBJ2-7, with D possibly matching TRBD1 (6 bases). Deletions cut 5 bases from V and 0 bases from J, with 11 bases between. CDR3 length: 14 residues. Germline assignment: CDR1 MDHEN and CDR2 SYDVKM.

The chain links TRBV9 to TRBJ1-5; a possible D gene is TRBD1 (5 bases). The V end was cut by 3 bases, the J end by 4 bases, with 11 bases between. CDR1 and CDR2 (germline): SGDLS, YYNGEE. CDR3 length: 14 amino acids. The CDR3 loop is CASSAAGGNQPQHF. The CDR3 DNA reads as TGTGCCAGCAGCGCTGCGGGGGGTAATCAGCCCCAGCATTTT.

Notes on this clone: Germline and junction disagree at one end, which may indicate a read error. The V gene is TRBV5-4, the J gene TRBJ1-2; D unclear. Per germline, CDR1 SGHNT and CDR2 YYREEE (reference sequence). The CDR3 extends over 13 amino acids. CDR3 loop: CASRRRVDYGYTF. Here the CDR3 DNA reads TGTGCCAGCAGACGCCGAGTTGACTACGGCTACACCTTC. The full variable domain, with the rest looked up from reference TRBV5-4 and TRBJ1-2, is ETGVTQSPTHLIKTRGQQVTLRCSSQSGHNTVSWYQQALGQGPQFIFQYYREEENGRGNFPPRFSGLQFPNYSSELNVNALELDDSALYLCASRRRVDYGYTFGSGTRLTVV.

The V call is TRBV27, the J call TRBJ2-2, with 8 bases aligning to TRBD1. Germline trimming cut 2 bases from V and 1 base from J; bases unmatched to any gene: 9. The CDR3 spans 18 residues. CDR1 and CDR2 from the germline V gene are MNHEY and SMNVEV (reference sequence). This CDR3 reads CASSLISAGGGNTGELFF. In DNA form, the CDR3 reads TGTGCCAGCAGTTTAATTAGTGCAGGGGGCGGGAACACCGGGGAGCTGTTTTTT.

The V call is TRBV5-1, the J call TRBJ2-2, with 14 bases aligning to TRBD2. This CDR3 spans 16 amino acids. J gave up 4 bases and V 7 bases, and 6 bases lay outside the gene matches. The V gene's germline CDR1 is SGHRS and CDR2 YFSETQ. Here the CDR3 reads CASAGLAGDGTGELFF. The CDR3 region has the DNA TGCGCCAGCGCGGGACTAGCGGGAGATGGCACCGGGGAGCTGTTTTTT. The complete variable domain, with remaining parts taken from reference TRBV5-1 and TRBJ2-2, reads KAGVTQTPRYLIKTRGQQVTLSCSPISGHRSVSWYQQTPGQGLQFLFEYFSETQRNKGNFPGRFSGRQFSNSRSEMNVSTLELGDSALYLCASAGLAGDGTGELFFGEGSRLTVL.

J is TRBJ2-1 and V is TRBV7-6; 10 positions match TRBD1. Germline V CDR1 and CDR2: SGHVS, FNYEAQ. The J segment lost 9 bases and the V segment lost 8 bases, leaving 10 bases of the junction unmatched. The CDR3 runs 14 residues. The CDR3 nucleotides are TGTGCCAGCGTTCAGGACAGGGGGTTAGGTGAGCAGTTCTTC. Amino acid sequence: CASVQDRGLGEQFF. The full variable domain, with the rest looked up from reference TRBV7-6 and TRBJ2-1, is GAGVSQSPRYKVTKRGQDVALRCDPISGHVSLYWYRQALGQGPEFLTYFNYEAQQDKSGLPNDRFSAERPEGSISTLTIQRTEQRDSAMYRCASVQDRGLGEQFFGPGTRLTVL.

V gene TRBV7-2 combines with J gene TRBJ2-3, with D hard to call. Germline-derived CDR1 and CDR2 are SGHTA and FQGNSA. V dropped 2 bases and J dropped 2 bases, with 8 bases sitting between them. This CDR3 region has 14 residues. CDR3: CASSLNLFTDTQYF. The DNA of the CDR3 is TGTGCCAGCAGCTTAAATCTTTTCACAGATACGCAGTATTTT. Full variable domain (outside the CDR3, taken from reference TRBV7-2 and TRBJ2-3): GAGVSQSPSNKVTEKGKDVELRCDPISGHTALYWYRQSLGQGLEFLIYFQGNSAPDKSGLPSDRFSAERTGGSVSTLTIQRTQQEDSAVYLCASSLNLFTDTQYFGPGTRLTVL.